This T cell receptor (beta chain) derives from a study of Ad26.COV2.S vaccination and SARS-CoV-2 variants. Overall study: The study gave Ad26.COV2.S intramuscularly, once or twice 56 days apart.

General study points: Marked by substantial breadth, spike-specific CD8+ and CD4+ T cell responses were reportedly seen after vaccination. Vaccinees displayed broader spike-specific TCR repertoires than placebo recipients. The TCR breadth and depth analyses may have produced an underestimate of total T cell responses.

Concerning this clone itself: What it recognizes is unknown.

V was shortened by 2 bases and J by 6 bases, with 3 bases between the two germline ends. CDR1 and CDR2 from the germline V gene are SGHRS and YFSETQ. This CDR3 comprises 10 residues. Specified treatment: around 19 received Ad26.COV2.S at low or high dose, single or two shots; 5 received placebo; per-sample allocation not given. Collection of the samples took place on day 63 after the first injection of vaccine or placebo. This table comes from immunoSEQ multiplex PCR, and its TCRdb copy is limited to in-frame clones, with some not included. This repertoire shows fewer than 900,000 clones, around 90% found once; its top ten account for approximately 1.5%.

The clonotype comes from a person aged 18 to 65 who received the Ad26.COV2.S COVID-19 vaccine or a placebo. This sample comprised peripheral blood, obtained in a trial of Ad26.COV2.S vaccine versus placebo. The chain links TRBV5-1 to TRBJ2-7; D remains ambiguous. The CDR3 nucleotides read TGCGCCAGCAGCTTTTTCGAGCAGTACTTC. It encodes CASSFFEQYF.